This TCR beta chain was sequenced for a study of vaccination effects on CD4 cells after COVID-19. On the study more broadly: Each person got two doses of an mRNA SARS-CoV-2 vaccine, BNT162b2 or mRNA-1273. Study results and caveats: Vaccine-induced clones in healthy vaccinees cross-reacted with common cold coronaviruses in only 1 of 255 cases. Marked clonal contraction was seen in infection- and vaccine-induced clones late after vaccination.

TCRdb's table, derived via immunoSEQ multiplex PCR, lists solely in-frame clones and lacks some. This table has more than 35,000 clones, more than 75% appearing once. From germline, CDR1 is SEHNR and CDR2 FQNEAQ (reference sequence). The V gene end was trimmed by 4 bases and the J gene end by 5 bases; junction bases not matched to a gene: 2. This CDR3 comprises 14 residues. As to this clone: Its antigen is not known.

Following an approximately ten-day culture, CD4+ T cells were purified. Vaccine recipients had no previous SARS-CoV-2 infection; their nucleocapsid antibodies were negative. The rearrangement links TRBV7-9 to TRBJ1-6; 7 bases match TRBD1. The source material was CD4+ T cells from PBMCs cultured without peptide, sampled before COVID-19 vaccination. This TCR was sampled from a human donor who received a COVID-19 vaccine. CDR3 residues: CASSSGTDNSPLHF. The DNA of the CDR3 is TGTGCCAGCAGCTCCGGGACAGATAATTCACCCCTCCACTTT.